Below, 19 T cell receptor beta chains from the same sample are listed, as sequenced in a study of PD-L1 blockade in urothelial cancer (dated by TCRdb to about 2017). The label giving this sample's time point can be read as: pretreatment peripheral blood. The library was obtained by the immunoSEQ multiplex PCR assay. The immuneACCESS repertoire file appears here via TCRdb, limited to in-frame rearrangements. These files lack a portion of the clones; in checked studies, under half of the deficit traces to unresolved V genes, and the cause of the others is not known. This sample gives some 87,000 clones in total; more than 75% of them show up just once. The top ten clonotypes cover 1.5% to 2% of the sample. This specimen consisted of PBMCs, obtained around atezolizumab (anti-PD-L1) treatment. All receptors derive from a man aged 55 to 70 with urothelial cancer.

The rearrangement joins TRBV28 to TRBJ2-5; 7 bases map to TRBD1. This CDR3 is 14 amino acids long. V shed 6 bases and J 10 bases; nucleotides not matched to a gene: 14. Looked up from germline, CDR1 is MDHEN and CDR2 is SYDVKM. CDR3 region: CASSPSQYRGRQYF. The CDR3, as DNA: TGTGCCAGCAGCCCGTCCCAATACAGGGGCCGCCAGTACTTC. Full variable domain (rest looked up from reference TRBV28 and TRBJ2-5): DVKVTQSSRYLVKRTGEKVFLECVQDMDHENMFWYRQDPGLGLRLIYFSYDVKMKEKGDIPEGYSVSREKKERFSLILESASTNQTSMYLCASSPSQYRGRQYFGPGTRLLVL.

The genes are TRBV11-2 and TRBJ2-1; the match to TRBD2 covers 8 bases. CDR3 size: 15 residues. Germline V gene data show CDR1 as SGHAT and CDR2 as FQNNGV. After removal of 5 bases from V and 4 bases from J, the junction contained 7 bases not matched to a gene. The CDR3 DNA sequence: TGTGCCAGCAGCATGGGACTAGAGGGTTACAATGAGCAGTTCTTC. Translated: CASSMGLEGYNEQFF.

The rearrangement links TRBV15 to TRBJ2-3, with a weak D call TRBD2 (5 bases). The CDR3 loop spans 16 amino acids. Trimming took 3 bases from V and 6 from J, leaving 19 bases between them. Germline CDR1 LNHNV, CDR2 YYDKDF (reference sequence). The CDR3 is CATSSGSRTHPDTQYF. CDR3 DNA: TGTGCCACCAGCAGCGGATCCAGGACTCACCCGGATACGCAGTATTTT. The whole variable domain, filled in from reference TRBV15 and TRBJ2-3, reads DAMVIQNPRYQVTQFGKPVTLSCSQTLNHNVMYWYQQKSSQAPKLLFHYYDKDFNNEADTPDNFQSRRPNTSFCFLDIRSPGLGDTAMYLCATSSGSRTHPDTQYFGPGTRLTVL.

The CDR3 sequence: CASSVASRNNEQFF. The CDR3 DNA is TGTGCCAGCAGCGTAGCTAGCCGGAACAATGAGCAGTTCTTC. This chain joins TRBV9 and TRBJ2-1; TRBD2 might be the D (5 bases). V lost 0 bases to trimming and J lost 5 bases, with 9 bases between them. CDR1 SGDLS and CDR2 YYNGEE come from the germline V gene. CDR3 length: 14 amino acids.

This chain uses TRBV28 with TRBJ2-1; TRBD2 agrees at 11 bases. The CDR3 sequence is 15 residues long. J lost 8 bases, V lost 5 bases, and 8 bases had no gene match. Germline V gene lookup returns CDR1 MDHEN and CDR2 SYDVKM. The CDR3 DNA sequence: TGTGCCAGCAGTGGCACTAGCGGGAGAGGCCATGAGCAGTTCTTC. Its translation is CASSGTSGRGHEQFF.

A single count supports this clone. V and J are TRBV11-2 and TRBJ2-7, with 7 bases lining up with TRBD1. The CDR3 length is 15 residues. Trimming removed 3 bases from V and 6 bases from J; junction bases left unmatched: 11. In germline, CDR1 is SGHAT, CDR2 FQNNGV. CDR3 DNA: TGTGCCAGCAGCTTCATGAACAGGGGTTATACCGAGCAGTACTTC. Translated, it gives CASSFMNRGYTEQYF.

This clone was recorded once. CDR3 sequence: CASSQHSAKTGWGYTF. DNA of the CDR3: TGTGCCAGCAGCCAGCATTCCGCCAAGACAGGGTGGGGCTACACCTTC. The chain joins TRBV7-2 to TRBJ1-2; TRBD1 matches at 7 bases. Trimming at V came to 5 bases and at J to 8 bases, leaving 17 bases not matched to a gene. CDR3 length: 16 residues. The germline CDR1 and CDR2 sequences are SGHTA and FQGNSA.

The chain links TRBV4-2 to TRBJ2-7; 9 bases map to TRBD1. The length of the CDR3 is 12 residues. CDR1 is LGHNA and CDR2 is YNFKEQ in the germline V gene. V shed 6 bases, J shed 6 bases, and the junction held 3 bases outside the gene matches. In DNA form, the CDR3 reads TGTGCCAGCAGTCGGACAGGGGTCGAGCAGTACTTC. Translated: CASSRTGVEQYF.

The chain couples TRBV9 to TRBJ2-3; D is perhaps TRBD2 (6 bases). The germline V gene has CDR1 SGDLS and CDR2 YYNGEE. This CDR3 is 13 amino acids long. The V end was cut by 8 bases, the J end by 4 bases, with 14 bases between. The CDR3 DNA is TGTGCCAGTGGGGGGTCGGTCGCAGATACGCAGTATTTT. As protein: CASGGSVADTQYF.

The rearrangement links TRBV5-4 to TRBJ1-3; D remains ambiguous. Trimming removed 0 bases from V and 1 base from J, with 8 bases in between. Germline CDR1 and CDR2: SGHNT and YYREEE (reference sequence). The CDR3 loop spans 15 amino acids. The CDR3 spells CASSLGSGSGNTIYF. CDR3 in DNA: TGTGCCAGCAGCTTGGGTAGCGGATCTGGAAACACCATATATTTT.

The rearrangement joins TRBV11-3 to TRBJ2-5; D may be TRBD2 (7 bases). The germline V and J ends were trimmed by 8 bases and 4 bases, with 14 bases remaining between them. This CDR3 has 13 amino acids. Germline lookup yields CDR1 SGHNT and CDR2 YENEEA. CDR3 protein: CASWGGPGETQYF. In DNA form, the CDR3 reads TGTGCCAGCTGGGGGGGCCCGGGAGAGACCCAGTACTTC.

V and J are TRBV5-1 and TRBJ1-1; a possible D gene is TRBD1 (5 bases). This CDR3 spans 15 amino acids. V lost 2 bases and J lost 2, with 13 bases in between. Germline CDR1 and CDR2: SGHRS and YFSETQ. CDR3 DNA: TGCGCCAGCAGCTTATTGGGGGGTTTCAACACTGAAGCTTTCTTT. Protein product: CASSLLGGFNTEAFF.

This rearrangement joins TRBV19 to TRBJ1-1; D unresolved. The germline gives CDR1 LNHDA, CDR2 SQIVND (reference sequence). V was cut by 7 bases and J by 4 bases, with 13 bases left in between. The CDR3 covers 13 residues. CDR3 DNA: TGTGCCAGTACCTTGATCCGAGGCACTGAAGCTTTCTTT. The encoded protein is CASTLIRGTEAFF. The full variable domain, in which reference TRBV19 and TRBJ1-1 provide the parts outside the CDR3, is DGGITQSPKYLFRKEGQNVTLSCEQNLNHDAMYWYRQDPGQGLRLIYYSQIVNDFQKGDIAEGYSVSREKKESFPLTVTSAQKNPTAFYLCASTLIRGTEAFFGQGTRLTVV.

The J gene is TRBJ2-1, the V gene TRBV6-5, with TRBD1 as a possible D gene (5 bases). Between the trimmed V and J ends, which lost 7 bases and 3 bases, there was a span of 13 bases. There are 14 residues in the CDR3. Germline CDR1 MNHEY, CDR2 SVGAGI. This CDR3 reads CASIGQGGYNEQFF. The CDR3 region has the DNA TGTGCCAGCATAGGGCAGGGCGGCTACAATGAGCAGTTCTTC.

The chain joins TRBV14 to TRBJ2-7; D uncertain. Trimming removed 4 bases at V and 7 bases at J, with 14 bases between. Germline CDR1 and CDR2: SGHDN and FVKESK. There are 13 residues in the CDR3. CDR3 bases: TGTGCCAGCAGCCGCCTTCCAGCGCGAGAGCAGTACTTC. It translates to CASSRLPAREQYF.

The rearrangement uses TRBV5-1 and TRBJ2-2, with 7 bases identical to TRBD1. CDR3 size: 14 residues. Germline CDR1 is SGHRS and CDR2 is YFSETQ. Trimming removed 4 bases from V and 7 bases from J; junction bases left unmatched: 7. In DNA, the CDR3 is TGCGCCAGCAGCCGACGACAGGGCAGCGGGGAGCTGTTTTTT. This translates into CASSRRQGSGELFF.

V and J are TRBV6-5 and TRBJ1-6; 8 bases are a match to TRBD1. J gave up 9 bases and V 5 bases, and 6 bases lay outside the gene matches. Germline loops: CDR1 MNHEY, CDR2 SVGAGI. This CDR3 is built from 14 residues. The CDR3 spells CASSPGQGGSPLHF. In DNA form, the CDR3 reads TGTGCCAGCAGTCCCGGACAGGGCGGTTCACCCCTCCACTTT.

The J gene is TRBJ2-5, the V gene TRBV6-6; TRBD1 agrees at 8 bases. The J segment lost 4 bases and the V segment lost 1 base, leaving 8 bases of the junction unmatched. This CDR3 region has 16 residues. Germline-derived CDR1 and CDR2 are MNHNY and SVGAGI (reference sequence). Written as DNA, the CDR3 is TGTGCCAGCAGTTACTTTCCAGGGGGCCACCGAGAGACCCAGTACTTC. Translating gives CASSYFPGGHRETQYF.

This chain joins TRBV10-3 and TRBJ1-1; 8 nucleotides agree with TRBD1. CDR1 and CDR2 (germline): ENHRY, SYGVKD. The trim removed 4 bases at V and 2 bases at J, leaving 9 bases unmatched. The CDR3 runs to 16 residues. The CDR3 protein is CAISAYGQGINTEAFF. The CDR3 nucleotides read TGTGCCATCAGTGCCTACGGACAGGGAATAAACACTGAAGCTTTCTTT.